This T cell receptor (beta chain) came from a study of T cells after yellow fever vaccination. TCRdb analysed the 5' RACE reads with MiXCR anew, one entry per CDR3 protein. This table holds roughly 120,000 distinct CDR3 sequences, more than 5.5% found once. Overall study results and limits: Only a small proportion of the clonotypes turned up in both the CD4 and the CD8 compartments, likely arising from convergent recombination. Abundant bulk-population clonotypes could contaminate the FACS-sorted repertoires. Subsequent to the booster, the majority of primary-vaccination clones reappeared (around 96% CD4, around 85% CD8).

This clonotype was picked up many times. What it recognizes is unknown. Germline assignment: CDR1 SGHDT and CDR2 YYEEEE. This CDR3 contains 17 residues. V was cut by 4 bases and J by 5 bases, with 22 bases left in between. The gene calls are TRBV5-6 and TRBJ1-5, with a weak D call TRBD1 (5 bases). The sequence was collected from a man aged 18-30 years who received the YFV17D yellow fever vaccine. The sequenced sample was CD4+ T cells sorted from PBMCs, obtained more than 40 days after the first yellow fever vaccination. CDR3 sequence: CASSQYSGDLGYQPQHF. The DNA of the CDR3 is TGTGCCAGCAGCCAGTACTCGGGGGACTTAGGATATCAGCCCCAGCATTTT.